A single sample gave rise to the 10 T cell receptor beta chains below, sequenced in a study of blood T cell repertoires in COVID-19. Libraries were prepared by immunoSEQ multiplex PCR; TCRdb keeps only in-frame clonotypes and omits some of them. The sample carries fewer than 250,000 clones, almost 85% recorded once. Material: peripheral blood. These receptors were obtained from a middle-aged man with acute or convalescent COVID-19.

This clone was seen a handful of times. The V gene is TRBV5-6, the J gene TRBJ2-5, with TRBD2 identical over 7 bases. V was clipped by 2 bases and J by 4 bases; unmatched bases: 5. Germline values: CDR1 SGHDT, CDR2 YYEEEE. The CDR3 has 14 amino acids. The CDR3 DNA reads TGTGCCAGCAGCTTTTGGGCTAGCGGAGAGACCCAGTACTTC. Translated: CASSFWASGETQYF. Drawing the rest from reference TRBV5-6 and TRBJ2-5, the complete variable domain is DAGVTQSPTHLIKTRGQQVTLRCSPKSGHDTVSWYQQALGQGPQFIFQYYEEEERQRGNFPDRFSGHQFPNYSSELNVNALLLGDSALYLCASSFWASGETQYFGPGTRLLVL.

The CDR3 nucleotides read TGTGCCAGCAGTTTCTCAGGGGCGGCAGGAAACACCATATATTTT. Protein: CASSFSGAAGNTIYF. The chain has TRBV27 and TRBJ1-3; D is perhaps TRBD1 (6 bases). The CDR3 extends over 15 amino acids. V was clipped by 3 bases and J by 4 bases, with 13 bases between them. Germline lookup yields CDR1 MNHEY and CDR2 SMNVEV (reference sequence).

This clone was observed a single time. The chain links TRBV18 to TRBJ2-2, with 8 bases lining up with TRBD1. V lost 3 bases and J lost 5; bases outside the gene matches: 5. The CDR3 length is 15 residues. Per the germline V gene, CDR1 is KGHSH and CDR2 is LQKENI. CDR3 region: CASSPGQGATGELFF. CDR3 sequence (DNA): TGTGCCAGCTCACCTGGACAGGGCGCGACCGGGGAGCTGTTTTTT.

This chain uses TRBV24-1 with TRBJ2-7, with 8 bases that match TRBD2. This CDR3 contains 14 residues. Per the germline V gene, CDR1 is KGHDR and CDR2 is SFDVKD. Losses at the gene ends were 4 bases for V and 1 base for J; bases not matched to a gene: 2. This chain's CDR3 is CATSEGGRSYEQYF. The CDR3 DNA sequence: TGTGCCACCAGTGAGGGCGGGAGGTCCTACGAGCAGTACTTC.

The table lists this clone with a few counts. The CDR3 reads CASNEGARNTEAFF. In DNA form, the CDR3 reads TGTGCCAGCAACGAGGGGGCGAGGAACACTGAAGCTTTCTTT. V and J are TRBV9 and TRBJ1-1; 7 bases line up with TRBD1. V lost 6 bases to trimming and J lost 1 base; unmatched junction nucleotides: 6. The CDR3 has 14 residues. Germline CDR1 and CDR2: SGDLS and YYNGEE.

This rearrangement joins TRBV2 to TRBJ2-3; 8 nucleotides line up with TRBD2. The J segment lost 4 bases and the V segment lost 4 bases, leaving 7 bases of the junction unmatched. The CDR3 loop spans 15 amino acids. Germline CDR1 and CDR2: SNHLY and FYNNEI. CDR3: CASSAPAGAADTQYF. The CDR3 nucleotides read TGTGCCAGCAGTGCCCCAGCGGGGGCCGCAGATACGCAGTATTTT. Full variable domain (outside the CDR3, taken from reference TRBV2 and TRBJ2-3): EPEVTQTPSHQVTQMGQEVILRCVPISNHLYFYWYRQILGQKVEFLVSFYNNEISEKSEIFDDQFSVERPDGSNFTLKIRSTKLEDSAMYFCASSAPAGAADTQYFGPGTRLTVL.

The V and J genes are TRBV19 and TRBJ1-5; the D is unclear. Trimming took 3 bases from V and 7 from J, leaving 7 bases between them. Germline V gene data show CDR1 as LNHDA and CDR2 as SQIVND (reference sequence). This CDR3 spans 12 amino acids. The CDR3 DNA follows: TGTGCCAGTAGTATTGAGGGACAGCCCCAGCATTTT. It translates to CASSIEGQPQHF.

The V and J genes are TRBV18 and TRBJ2-1; 8 bases are shared with TRBD2. In germline, CDR1 is KGHSH, CDR2 LQKENI. This CDR3 is built from 20 residues. With 1 base clipped from V and 0 bases from J, the junction kept 14 bases outside the gene matches. For the CDR3, the DNA is TGTGCCAGCTCACCACGGTACAGCGGGAGTCCAACCAGCTCCTACAATGAGCAGTTCTTC. Protein: CASSPRYSGSPTSSYNEQFF.

The V call is TRBV30, the J call TRBJ1-1; TRBD1 matches at 7 bases. The V gene end was trimmed by 1 base and the J gene end by 1 base; junction bases not matched to a gene: 12. The CDR3 sequence is 17 residues long. CDR1 is GTSNPN and CDR2 is SVGIG in the germline V gene (reference sequence). The CDR3 protein is CAWSGMGQSGQNTEAFF. Written as DNA, the CDR3 is TGTGCCTGGAGTGGTATGGGACAGAGTGGCCAGAACACTGAAGCTTTCTTT. Full variable domain (remainder filled in from reference TRBV30 and TRBJ1-1): SQTIHQWPATLVQPVGSPLSLECTVEGTSNPNLYWYRQAAGRGLQLLFYSVGIGQISSEVPQNLSASRPQDRQFILSSKKLLLSDSGFYLCAWSGMGQSGQNTEAFFGQGTRLTVV.

V gene TRBV2 combines with J gene TRBJ2-3; D possibly corresponds to TRBD2 (6 bases). V lost 6 bases, J lost 2 bases, and 15 bases lay in between. Germline assignment: CDR1 SNHLY and CDR2 FYNNEI. The CDR3 length is 15 residues. The CDR3 is CASRLRDSYTDTQYF. CDR3 coding DNA: TGTGCCAGCAGGTTACGGGACTCTTACACAGATACGCAGTATTTT.